This is a list of T cell receptor beta chains from one sample in a study of cytomegalovirus exposure and HLA in healthy donors. Profiled with immunoSEQ multiplex PCR; TCRdb holds only in-frame clones, not every one. The top ten clones hold around 3.2% of a sample with 150,000 to 200,000 clones, around 62% of them seen once. The sample consisted of PBMCs. These receptors all stem from a man in his forties in good health and CMV-seronegative. Both conserved end residues are part of each CDR3. A D gene is named only where the DNA matches it firmly. Size is omitted from some rows. Given values are once, few, many or a class for expanded clones.

d_call: -; v_call: TRBV2; clone_size: few; cdr3_length: 12; j_call: TRBJ1-1; cdr3_aa: CASRGVGGEAFF; cdr3_nt: TGTGCCAGCAGGGGGGTAGGGGGTGAAGCTTTCTTT
d_call: -; v_call: TRBV21-1; clone_size: -; cdr3_length: 16; j_call: TRBJ2-7; cdr3_aa: CASSMGTGLNSYEQYF; cdr3_nt: TGTGCCAGCAGCATGGGGACAGGATTAAACTCCTACGAGCAGTACTTC
d_call: -; v_call: TRBV10-2; clone_size: few; cdr3_length: 13; j_call: TRBJ1-2; cdr3_aa: CASSEGGDYGYTF; cdr3_nt: TGCGCCAGCAGTGAGGGGGGCGACTATGGCTACACCTTC
d_call: TRBD2; v_call: TRBV7-6; clone_size: few; cdr3_length: 15; j_call: TRBJ2-2; cdr3_aa: CASSLLAGDTGELFF; cdr3_nt: TGTGCCAGCAGCTTACTAGCGGGCGACACCGGGGAGCTGTTTTTT
d_call: TRBD1; v_call: TRBV19; clone_size: -; cdr3_length: 14; j_call: TRBJ1-1; cdr3_aa: CATQIQGANTEAFF; cdr3_nt: TGTGCCACCCAGATACAGGGGGCGAACACTGAAGCTTTCTTT
d_call: TRBD1; v_call: TRBV7-2; clone_size: -; cdr3_length: 16; j_call: TRBJ2-1; cdr3_aa: CASSLVAGQGYNEQFF; cdr3_nt: TGTGCCAGCAGCTTAGTCGCGGGACAGGGGTACAATGAGCAGTTCTTC
d_call: -; v_call: TRBV5-5; clone_size: -; cdr3_length: 11; j_call: TRBJ1-1; cdr3_aa: CASEGVTEAFF; cdr3_nt: TGTGCCAGCGAGGGGGTTACTGAAGCTTTCTTT
d_call: TRBD1; v_call: TRBV30; clone_size: -; cdr3_length: 17; j_call: TRBJ2-3; cdr3_aa: CAWSPTTGRGIADTQYF; cdr3_nt: TGTGCCTGGAGTCCGACAACGGGCAGGGGGATTGCAGATACGCAGTATTTT
d_call: TRBD1; v_call: TRBV6-5; clone_size: -; cdr3_length: 14; j_call: TRBJ1-2; cdr3_aa: CASREGGLDYGYTF; cdr3_nt: TGTGCCAGCAGGGAAGGGGGCCTCGACTATGGCTACACCTTC
d_call: TRBD1; v_call: TRBV30; clone_size: -; cdr3_length: 11; j_call: TRBJ1-2; cdr3_aa: CAWERDRAYTF; cdr3_nt: TGTGCCTGGGAGCGCGACAGGGCTTACACCTTC
d_call: TRBD2; v_call: TRBV5-1; clone_size: -; cdr3_length: 13; j_call: TRBJ2-5; cdr3_aa: CASSPGGQETQYF; cdr3_nt: TGCGCCAGCAGCCCGGGGGGCCAAGAGACCCAGTACTTC
d_call: TRBD1; v_call: TRBV18; clone_size: -; cdr3_length: 15; j_call: TRBJ2-2; cdr3_aa: CASSQGGADTGELFF; cdr3_nt: TGTGCCAGCTCCCAAGGGGGCGCCGACACCGGGGAGCTGTTTTTT
d_call: -; v_call: TRBV7-9; clone_size: few; cdr3_length: 12; j_call: TRBJ2-7; cdr3_aa: CASRRDIHEQYF; cdr3_nt: TGTGCCAGCAGAAGGGACATCCACGAGCAGTACTTC
d_call: -; v_call: TRBV6-1; clone_size: -; cdr3_length: 13; j_call: TRBJ2-7; cdr3_aa: CASRQDTIYEQYF; cdr3_nt: TGTGCCAGCCGACAGGACACCATATACGAGCAGTACTTC
d_call: TRBD1; v_call: TRBV5-8; clone_size: -; cdr3_length: 14; j_call: TRBJ1-4; cdr3_aa: CASSWRQGGEKLFF; cdr3_nt: TGTGCCAGCAGCTGGAGACAGGGGGGGGAAAAACTGTTTTTT
d_call: -; v_call: TRBV7-9; clone_size: -; cdr3_length: 18; j_call: TRBJ2-4; cdr3_aa: CASTPPGMSLEAKNIQYF; cdr3_nt: TGTGCCAGCACCCCGCCAGGGATGAGCCTCGAGGCCAAAAACATTCAGTACTTC
d_call: TRBD1; v_call: TRBV25-1; clone_size: -; cdr3_length: 16; j_call: TRBJ2-1; cdr3_aa: CASSESGDRVYNEQFF; cdr3_nt: TGTGCCAGCAGTGAATCGGGGGACAGGGTCTACAATGAGCAGTTCTTC
d_call: TRBD1; v_call: TRBV5-6; clone_size: few; cdr3_length: 14; j_call: TRBJ2-7; cdr3_aa: CASSPGTGAREQYF; cdr3_nt: TGTGCCAGCAGCCCCGGGACAGGGGCTCGGGAGCAGTACTTC
d_call: TRBD2; v_call: TRBV5-4; clone_size: -; cdr3_length: 14; j_call: TRBJ2-7; cdr3_aa: CASSRTSGSSEQYF; cdr3_nt: TGTGCCAGCAGCCGGACTAGCGGTTCCAGCGAGCAGTACTTC
d_call: -; v_call: TRBV5-1; clone_size: few; cdr3_length: 15; j_call: TRBJ1-3; cdr3_aa: CASSLVAESGNTIYF; cdr3_nt: TGCGCCAGCAGCTTGGTGGCGGAATCTGGAAACACCATATATTTT
d_call: TRBD1; v_call: TRBV19; clone_size: -; cdr3_length: 17; j_call: TRBJ2-6; cdr3_aa: CASSIGQGALGANVLTF; cdr3_nt: TGTGCCAGTAGTATAGGACAGGGGGCGCTTGGGGCCAACGTCCTGACTTTC
d_call: -; v_call: TRBV27; clone_size: once; cdr3_length: 15; j_call: TRBJ2-6; cdr3_aa: CASSFRGSGANVLTF; cdr3_nt: TGTGCCAGCAGTTTTAGAGGCTCTGGGGCCAACGTCCTGACTTTC
d_call: -; v_call: TRBV2; clone_size: few; cdr3_length: 13; j_call: TRBJ2-2; cdr3_aa: CASSGTATGELFF; cdr3_nt: TGTGCCAGCAGTGGGACTGCCACCGGGGAGCTGTTTTTT
d_call: -; v_call: TRBV7-9; clone_size: -; cdr3_length: 15; j_call: TRBJ1-2; cdr3_aa: CASSLSIRRSYGYTF; cdr3_nt: TGTGCCAGCAGCTTATCCATAAGGAGGTCATATGGCTACACCTTC
d_call: TRBD2; v_call: TRBV4-3; clone_size: few; cdr3_length: 14; j_call: TRBJ2-1; cdr3_aa: CASSQGGLAGRQFF; cdr3_nt: TGCGCCAGCAGCCAAGGGGGACTAGCGGGAAGGCAGTTCTTC
d_call: -; v_call: TRBV7-2; clone_size: -; cdr3_length: 14; j_call: TRBJ1-5; cdr3_aa: CASSFGGPNQPQHF; cdr3_nt: TGTGCCAGCAGCTTCGGAGGGCCCAATCAGCCCCAGCATTTT
d_call: TRBD1; v_call: TRBV6-4; clone_size: -; cdr3_length: 15; j_call: TRBJ1-1; cdr3_aa: CASRGLGTGGTEAFF; cdr3_nt: TGTGCCAGCAGAGGGCTGGGGACAGGGGGCACTGAAGCTTTCTTT
d_call: TRBD2; v_call: TRBV7-3; clone_size: -; cdr3_length: 15; j_call: TRBJ2-1; cdr3_aa: CASSLKAGDGNEQFF; cdr3_nt: TGTGCCAGCAGCTTAAAAGCGGGAGACGGTAATGAGCAGTTCTTC
d_call: -; v_call: TRBV7-8; clone_size: -; cdr3_length: 14; j_call: TRBJ2-7; cdr3_aa: CASRQDLRAREQYF; cdr3_nt: TGTGCCAGCAGACAGGATCTCAGGGCAAGGGAGCAGTACTTC
d_call: -; v_call: TRBV19; clone_size: -; cdr3_length: 14; j_call: TRBJ2-3; cdr3_aa: CASSGTRGTDTQYF; cdr3_nt: TGTGCCAGTTCGGGGACTCGGGGCACAGATACGCAGTATTTT
d_call: TRBD1; v_call: TRBV9; clone_size: -; cdr3_length: 15; j_call: TRBJ1-2; cdr3_aa: CASSVETGRNYGYTF; cdr3_nt: TGTGCCAGCAGCGTAGAGACAGGGCGGAACTATGGCTACACCTTC
d_call: TRBD1; v_call: TRBV12-5; clone_size: -; cdr3_length: 14; j_call: TRBJ2-7; cdr3_aa: CASGLGTESYEQYF; cdr3_nt: TGTGCTAGTGGTTTAGGGACAGAGTCCTACGAGCAGTACTTC
d_call: -; v_call: TRBV29-1; clone_size: once; cdr3_length: 11; j_call: TRBJ2-2; cdr3_aa: CSAQEGGELFF; cdr3_nt: TGCAGCGCCCAGGAGGGCGGGGAGCTGTTTTTT
d_call: TRBD2; v_call: TRBV18; clone_size: few; cdr3_length: 17; j_call: TRBJ2-3; cdr3_aa: CASSPSGLAGGTDTQYF; cdr3_nt: TGTGCCAGCTCACCATCGGGACTAGCGGGGGGGACAGATACGCAGTATTTT
d_call: -; v_call: TRBV6-5; clone_size: -; cdr3_length: 15; j_call: TRBJ1-4; cdr3_aa: CASSYQGATNEKLFF; cdr3_nt: TGTGCCAGCAGTTATCAGGGTGCAACTAATGAAAAACTGTTTTTT
d_call: -; v_call: TRBV15; clone_size: -; cdr3_length: 13; j_call: TRBJ1-2; cdr3_aa: CATSRDKGSGYTF; cdr3_nt: TGTGCCACCAGCAGAGATAAAGGGAGTGGCTACACCTTC
d_call: -; v_call: TRBV7-8; clone_size: -; cdr3_length: 14; j_call: TRBJ1-3; cdr3_aa: CASSLGQSGNTIYF; cdr3_nt: TGTGCCAGCAGCTTAGGACAGTCTGGAAACACCATATATTTT
d_call: TRBD1; v_call: TRBV30; clone_size: few; cdr3_length: 13; j_call: TRBJ1-2; cdr3_aa: CAWTPTGGLGYTF; cdr3_nt: TGTGCCTGGACCCCGACAGGGGGCCTTGGCTACACCTTC
d_call: -; v_call: TRBV14; clone_size: -; cdr3_length: 13; j_call: TRBJ1-4; cdr3_aa: CASRRQPGEKLFF; cdr3_nt: TGTGCCAGCAGGCGACAGCCTGGTGAAAAACTGTTTTTT
d_call: -; v_call: TRBV5-1; clone_size: -; cdr3_length: 14; j_call: TRBJ2-5; cdr3_aa: CASSLGTAQETQYF; cdr3_nt: TGCGCCAGCAGCTTGGGGACAGCTCAAGAGACCCAGTACTTC
d_call: TRBD2; v_call: TRBV29-1; clone_size: few; cdr3_length: 14; j_call: TRBJ2-3; cdr3_aa: CSVGLAGGTDTQYF; cdr3_nt: TGCAGCGTTGGACTAGCGGGGGGCACAGATACGCAGTATTTT
d_call: -; v_call: TRBV6-5; clone_size: -; cdr3_length: 14; j_call: TRBJ2-3; cdr3_aa: CASRGGVSTDTQYF; cdr3_nt: TGTGCCAGCAGGGGGGGTGTTAGCACAGATACGCAGTATTTT
d_call: -; v_call: TRBV18; clone_size: -; cdr3_length: 20; j_call: TRBJ1-4; cdr3_aa: CASSPPGRGLISTTNEKLFF; cdr3_nt: TGTGCCAGCTCACCACCGGGGAGAGGACTAATTTCCACAACTAATGAAAAACTGTTTTTT
d_call: -; v_call: TRBV29-1; clone_size: once; cdr3_length: 14; j_call: TRBJ1-2; cdr3_aa: CSVEAGSALYGYTF; cdr3_nt: TGCAGCGTTGAAGCAGGGTCGGCGCTGTATGGCTACACCTTC
d_call: -; v_call: TRBV29-1; clone_size: -; cdr3_length: 15; j_call: TRBJ2-7; cdr3_aa: CSVAGGTASSYEQYF; cdr3_nt: TGCAGCGTTGCGGGGGGGACAGCTTCCTCCTACGAGCAGTACTTC
d_call: -; v_call: TRBV5-1; clone_size: few; cdr3_length: 14; j_call: TRBJ2-1; cdr3_aa: CASRGLASYNEQFF; cdr3_nt: TGCGCCAGCAGGGGACTGGCCTCCTACAATGAGCAGTTCTTC
d_call: TRBD2; v_call: TRBV7-2; clone_size: few; cdr3_length: 18; j_call: TRBJ2-3; cdr3_aa: CASSSSSGRGQRGDTQYF; cdr3_nt: TGTGCCAGCAGCTCTTCTAGCGGGAGGGGACAGAGGGGAGATACGCAGTATTTT
d_call: -; v_call: TRBV6-6; clone_size: few; cdr3_length: 14; j_call: TRBJ1-2; cdr3_aa: CASTPGWGQNGYTF; cdr3_nt: TGTGCCAGCACCCCAGGGTGGGGGCAGAATGGCTACACCTTC
d_call: -; v_call: TRBV6-5; clone_size: few; cdr3_length: 14; j_call: TRBJ2-7; cdr3_aa: CASSTDGQTYEQYF; cdr3_nt: TGTGCCAGCAGCACTGACGGACAGACCTACGAGCAGTACTTC
d_call: TRBD1; v_call: TRBV5-1; clone_size: -; cdr3_length: 13; j_call: TRBJ2-7; cdr3_aa: CASSGGQGFEQYF; cdr3_nt: TGCGCCAGCAGCGGAGGACAGGGCTTCGAGCAGTACTTC
d_call: TRBD2; v_call: TRBV7-7; clone_size: -; cdr3_length: 15; j_call: TRBJ2-1; cdr3_aa: CASSSVAGGYNEQFF; cdr3_nt: TGTGCCAGCAGCTCCGTAGCGGGGGGGTACAATGAGCAGTTCTTC
d_call: TRBD2; v_call: TRBV27; clone_size: -; cdr3_length: 15; j_call: TRBJ2-3; cdr3_aa: CASSYGAGGSHPQYF; cdr3_nt: TGTGCCAGCAGTTATGGGGCGGGGGGATCCCATCCGCAGTATTTT
d_call: -; v_call: TRBV18; clone_size: few; cdr3_length: 16; j_call: TRBJ1-1; cdr3_aa: CASSPPSGSPNTEAFF; cdr3_nt: TGTGCCAGCTCACCACCGTCAGGGTCCCCGAACACTGAAGCTTTCTTT
d_call: TRBD1; v_call: TRBV11-2; clone_size: once; cdr3_length: 16; j_call: TRBJ2-5; cdr3_aa: CASSLGQGSYQETQYF; cdr3_nt: TGTGCCAGCAGCTTAGGACAGGGTAGCTATCAAGAGACCCAGTACTTC
d_call: TRBD1; v_call: TRBV9; clone_size: -; cdr3_length: 15; j_call: TRBJ2-3; cdr3_aa: CASSVGTGGGDTQYF; cdr3_nt: TGTGCCAGCAGCGTGGGGACAGGAGGAGGGGATACGCAGTATTTT
d_call: TRBD1; v_call: TRBV5-1; clone_size: -; cdr3_length: 15; j_call: TRBJ1-5; cdr3_aa: CASSLGQGSNQPQHF; cdr3_nt: TGCGCCAGCAGCTTGGGACAGGGGAGCAATCAGCCCCAGCATTTT
d_call: -; v_call: TRBV27; clone_size: -; cdr3_length: 14; j_call: TRBJ2-1; cdr3_aa: CASSFREVYNEQFF; cdr3_nt: TGTGCCAGCAGTTTCAGGGAGGTGTACAATGAGCAGTTCTTC